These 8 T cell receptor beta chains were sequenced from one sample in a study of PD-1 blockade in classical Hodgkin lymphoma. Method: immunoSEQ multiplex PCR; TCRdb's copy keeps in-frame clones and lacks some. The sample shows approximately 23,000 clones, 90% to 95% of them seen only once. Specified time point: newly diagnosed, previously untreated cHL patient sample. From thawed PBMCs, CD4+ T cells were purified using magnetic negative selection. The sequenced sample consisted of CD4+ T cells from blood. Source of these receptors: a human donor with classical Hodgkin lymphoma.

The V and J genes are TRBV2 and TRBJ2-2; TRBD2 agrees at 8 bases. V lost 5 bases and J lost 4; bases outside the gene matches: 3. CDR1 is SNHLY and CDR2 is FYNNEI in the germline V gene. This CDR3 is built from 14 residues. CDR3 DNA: TGTGCCAGCAGTAAGCGGGGGTTCACCGGGGAGCTGTTTTTT. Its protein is CASSKRGFTGELFF.

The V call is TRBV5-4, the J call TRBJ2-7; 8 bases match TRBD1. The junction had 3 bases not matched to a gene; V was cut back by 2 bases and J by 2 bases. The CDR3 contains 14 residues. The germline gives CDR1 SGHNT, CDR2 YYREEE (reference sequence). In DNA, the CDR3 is TGTGCCAGCAGCTTTACGACAGGGGCCTACGAGCAGTACTTC. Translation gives CASSFTTGAYEQYF.

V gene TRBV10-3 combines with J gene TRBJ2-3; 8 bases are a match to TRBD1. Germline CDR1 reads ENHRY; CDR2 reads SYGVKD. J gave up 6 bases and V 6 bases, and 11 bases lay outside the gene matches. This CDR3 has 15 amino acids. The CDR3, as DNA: TGTGCCATCAGCGAGGAAGGACAGGGATCCGATACGCAGTATTTT. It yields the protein CAISEEGQGSDTQYF.

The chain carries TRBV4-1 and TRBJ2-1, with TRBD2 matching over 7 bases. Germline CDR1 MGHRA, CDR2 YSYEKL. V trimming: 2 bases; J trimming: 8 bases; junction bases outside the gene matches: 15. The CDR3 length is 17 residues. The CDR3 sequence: CASSQRVIKQSGDEQFF. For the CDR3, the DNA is TGCGCCAGCAGCCAAAGAGTTATCAAGCAAAGCGGGGATGAGCAGTTCTTC.

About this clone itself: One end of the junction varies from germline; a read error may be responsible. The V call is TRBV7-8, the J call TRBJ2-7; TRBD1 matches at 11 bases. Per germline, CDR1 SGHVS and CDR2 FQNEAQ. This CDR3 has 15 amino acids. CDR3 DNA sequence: TGTGCCAGCAGCCCAAACCCGGGACAGGGGGTCGAACGTTTCTTC. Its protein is CASSPNPGQGVERFF.

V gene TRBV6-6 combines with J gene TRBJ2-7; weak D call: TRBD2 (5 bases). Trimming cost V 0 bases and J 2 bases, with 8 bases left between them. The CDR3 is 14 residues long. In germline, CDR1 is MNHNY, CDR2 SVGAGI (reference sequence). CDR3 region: CASSYSGIPYEQYF. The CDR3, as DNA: TGTGCCAGCAGTTACTCCGGGATCCCCTACGAGCAGTACTTC.

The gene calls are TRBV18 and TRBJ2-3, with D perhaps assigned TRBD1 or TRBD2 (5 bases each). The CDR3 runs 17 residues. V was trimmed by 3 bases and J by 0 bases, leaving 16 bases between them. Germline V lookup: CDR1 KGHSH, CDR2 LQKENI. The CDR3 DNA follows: TGTGCCAGCTCACCCCCTAAGAGGGGTGCTAGCACAGATACGCAGTATTTT. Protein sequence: CASSPPKRGASTDTQYF.

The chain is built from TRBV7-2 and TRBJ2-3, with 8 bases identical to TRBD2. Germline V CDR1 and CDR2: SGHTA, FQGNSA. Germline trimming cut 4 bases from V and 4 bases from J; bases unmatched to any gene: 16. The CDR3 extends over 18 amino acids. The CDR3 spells CASSWRGTSGGKSDTQYF. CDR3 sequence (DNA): TGTGCCAGCAGCTGGCGAGGGACCAGCGGGGGCAAGTCAGATACGCAGTATTTT.